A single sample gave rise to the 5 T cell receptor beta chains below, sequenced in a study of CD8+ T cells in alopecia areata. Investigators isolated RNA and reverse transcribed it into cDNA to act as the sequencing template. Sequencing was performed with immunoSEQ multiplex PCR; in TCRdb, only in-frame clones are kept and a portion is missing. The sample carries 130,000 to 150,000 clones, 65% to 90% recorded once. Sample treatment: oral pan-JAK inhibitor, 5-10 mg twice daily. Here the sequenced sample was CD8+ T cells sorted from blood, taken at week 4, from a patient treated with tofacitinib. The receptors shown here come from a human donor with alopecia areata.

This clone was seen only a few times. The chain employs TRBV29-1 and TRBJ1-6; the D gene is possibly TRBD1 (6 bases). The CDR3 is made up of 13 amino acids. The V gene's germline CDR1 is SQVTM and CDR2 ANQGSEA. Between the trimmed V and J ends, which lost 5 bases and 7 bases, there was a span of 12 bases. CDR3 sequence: CSVWLGANSPLHF. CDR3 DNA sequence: TGCAGCGTTTGGCTGGGGGCGAATTCACCCCTCCACTTT.

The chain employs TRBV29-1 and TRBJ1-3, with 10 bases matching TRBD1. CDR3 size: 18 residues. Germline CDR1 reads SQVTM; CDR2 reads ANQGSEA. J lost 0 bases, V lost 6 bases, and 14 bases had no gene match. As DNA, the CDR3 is TGCAGCGTGTGGGTCCCGGGACAGGGGTCGAACTCTGGAAACACCATATATTTT. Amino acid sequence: CSVWVPGQGSNSGNTIYF.

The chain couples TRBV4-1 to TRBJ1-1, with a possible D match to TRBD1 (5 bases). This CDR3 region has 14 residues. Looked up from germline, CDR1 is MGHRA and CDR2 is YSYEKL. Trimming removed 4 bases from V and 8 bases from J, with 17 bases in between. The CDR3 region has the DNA TGCGCCAGCAGCCCCCAGGGAGTAGCAGAGGAAGCTTTCTTT. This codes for CASSPQGVAEEAFF.

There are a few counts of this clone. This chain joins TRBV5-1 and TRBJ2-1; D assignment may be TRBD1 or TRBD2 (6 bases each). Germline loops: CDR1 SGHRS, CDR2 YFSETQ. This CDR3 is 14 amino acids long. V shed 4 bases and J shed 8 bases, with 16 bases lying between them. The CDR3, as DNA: TGCGCCAGCAGCCGGCGGGGACATATCGATGAGCAGTTCTTC. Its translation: CASSRRGHIDEQFF.

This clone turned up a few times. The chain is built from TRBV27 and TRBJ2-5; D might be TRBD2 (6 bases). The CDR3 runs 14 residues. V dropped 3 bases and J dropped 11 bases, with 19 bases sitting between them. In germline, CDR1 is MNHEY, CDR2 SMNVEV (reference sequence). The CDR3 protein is CASSFRASGGEQYF. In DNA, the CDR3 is TGTGCCAGCAGTTTTCGGGCCTCGGGCGGGGAGCAGTACTTC.